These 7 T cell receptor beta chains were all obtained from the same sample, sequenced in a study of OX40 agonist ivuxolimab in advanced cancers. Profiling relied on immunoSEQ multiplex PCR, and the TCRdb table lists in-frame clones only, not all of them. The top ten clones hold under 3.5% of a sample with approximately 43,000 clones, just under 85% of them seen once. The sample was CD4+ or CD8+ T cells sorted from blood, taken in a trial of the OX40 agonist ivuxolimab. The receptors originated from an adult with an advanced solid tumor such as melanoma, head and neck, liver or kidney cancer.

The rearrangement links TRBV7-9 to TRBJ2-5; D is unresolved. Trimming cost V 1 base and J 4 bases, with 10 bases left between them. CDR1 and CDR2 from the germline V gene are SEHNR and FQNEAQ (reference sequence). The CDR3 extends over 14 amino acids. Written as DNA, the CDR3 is TGTGCCAGCAGCTTAGAACACCGGGCAGAGACCCAGTACTTC. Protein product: CASSLEHRAETQYF. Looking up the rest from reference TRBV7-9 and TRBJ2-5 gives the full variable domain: DTGVSQNPRHKITKRGQNVTFRCDPISEHNRLYWYRQTLGQGPEFLTYFQNEAQLEKSRLLSDRFSAERPKGSFSTLEIQRTEQGDSAMYLCASSLEHRAETQYFGPGTRLLVL.

DNA of the CDR3: TGTGCCTGGAGGAGAGCCCCGGGCACCGGGGAGCTGTTTTTT. Translating it yields CAWRRAPGTGELFF. The rearrangement joins TRBV30 to TRBJ2-2; the D is unclear. Per germline, CDR1 GTSNPN and CDR2 SVGIG (reference sequence). V lost 3 bases and J 4 bases, leaving 12 bases between the germline ends. There are 14 residues in the CDR3.

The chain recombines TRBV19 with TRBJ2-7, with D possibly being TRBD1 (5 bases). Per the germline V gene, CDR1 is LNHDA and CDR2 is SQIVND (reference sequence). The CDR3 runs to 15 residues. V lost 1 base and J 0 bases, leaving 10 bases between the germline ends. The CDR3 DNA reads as TGTGCCAGTAGTATAGCCACAGGTGCCTCCTACGAGCAGTACTTC. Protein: CASSIATGASYEQYF.

The CDR3 here is CASSPRPGQVTDTQYF. CDR3 bases: TGTGCCAGCAGCCCCAGACCGGGACAGGTCACAGATACGCAGTATTTT. The rearrangement uses TRBV5-5 and TRBJ2-3; 8 bases fit TRBD1. The germline V gene has CDR1 SGHKS and CDR2 YYEKEE (reference sequence). This CDR3 is 16 amino acids long. The V and J ends lost 4 bases and 2 bases, in that order; junction bases with no gene match: 9.

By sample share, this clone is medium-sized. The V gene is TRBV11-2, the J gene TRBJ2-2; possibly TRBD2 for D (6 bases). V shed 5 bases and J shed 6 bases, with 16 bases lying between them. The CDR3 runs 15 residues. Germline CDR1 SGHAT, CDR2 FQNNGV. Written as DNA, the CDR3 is TGTGCCAGCAGCCTCGGGGGTGGTAAGGCCGGGGAGCTGTTTTTT. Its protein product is CASSLGGGKAGELFF.

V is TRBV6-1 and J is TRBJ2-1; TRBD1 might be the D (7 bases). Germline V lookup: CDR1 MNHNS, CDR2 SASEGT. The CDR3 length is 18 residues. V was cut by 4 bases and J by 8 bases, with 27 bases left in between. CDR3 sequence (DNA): TGTGCCAGCAGTGGGCCTTTACGAGGAGGGGGCGCAGTTTATGAGCAGTTCTTC. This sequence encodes CASSGPLRGGGAVYEQFF.

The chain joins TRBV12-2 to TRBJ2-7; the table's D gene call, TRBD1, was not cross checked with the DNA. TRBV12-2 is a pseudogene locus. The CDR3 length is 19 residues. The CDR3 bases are TGTGCAAGTCGCTTAGGTAAAAAGGTGAGGGGGTTCCCGTCCTACGAGCAGTACTTC. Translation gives CASRLGKKVRGFPSYEQYF.